This T cell receptor beta chain came from a study of cytomegalovirus exposure and HLA in healthy donors. Whole-study findings and limits: Using a false discovery rate of 0.05, a later analysis showed that 16,000 or so TCR beta sequences were associated with HLA alleles.

Germline CDR1 and CDR2: SNHLY and FYNNEI. Trimming removed 8 bases from V and 1 base from J, with 15 bases in between. This CDR3 comprises 15 residues. Turning to this clone: Its specificity is not known.

In the PCR, 60 Vbeta and 13 Jbeta primers were used. Sequenced by immunoSEQ multiplex PCR; TCRdb stores in-frame clones only, minus some. Among 96,000 or so clones listed, approximately 72% were seen once. This receptor was taken from a female donor in good health and CMV-seropositive. This sequence joins TRBV2 and TRBJ1-5; D possibly corresponds to TRBD1 (5 bases). Sequences were obtained from PBMCs. CDR3 amino acids: CASAWDSRSNQPQHF. In DNA, the CDR3 is TGTGCCAGCGCATGGGACTCCCGCAGCAATCAGCCCCAGCATTTT.